The 2 T cell receptor beta chains in this list originate from one sample, sequenced in a study of glioma-infiltrating T cells after dendritic cell vaccination. The repertoire was sequenced with immunoSEQ multiplex PCR; TCRdb's copy has only in-frame clones and lacks some. The data contain tens of thousands of clones, roughly 84% of them singletons. Stated time point: after dendritic cell vaccination, including at tumor progression/relapse. The source was blood, collected after dendritic cell vaccination. The receptors were sampled from a human donor with glioblastoma.

This CDR3 is CASSLRGGSTNTEAFF. DNA of the CDR3: TGCGCCAGCAGCTTGAGGGGCGGATCTACGAACACTGAAGCTTTCTTT. V and J are TRBV5-1 and TRBJ1-1; D may be TRBD1 (5 bases). The CDR3 length is 16 residues. Germline V gene data show CDR1 as SGHRS and CDR2 as YFSETQ. Deletions cut 1 base from V and 1 base from J, with 14 bases between.

This chain links TRBV11-3 with TRBJ2-7, with 13 bases fitting TRBD2. Germline V gene data show CDR1 as SGHNT and CDR2 as YENEEA. The CDR3 consists of 18 residues. Trimming cost V 0 bases and J 7 bases; bases outside gene matches: 12. The CDR3 DNA sequence: TGTGCCAGCAGCTTAGAAACCGGACTAGCGGGAGCCCTTGGGGAGCAGTACTTC. It yields the protein CASSLETGLAGALGEQYF.